This record concerns one TCR beta chain sequence. Its antigen is undetermined. Trimming left V 3 bases short and J 8 bases short, with 10 bases between. The CDR3 is 12 amino acids. Germline V gives CDR1 MDHEN, CDR2 SYDVKM. Peripheral blood, approximately 10 milliliters per donor, was collected. This record comes from a study of blood T cells in healthy people across ages. Study-wide findings and caveats: Calculation of diversity from one million T cells yielded estimates considered to be underestimates. As age increased, TCR beta diversity per million T cells fell in a roughly linear fashion.

With a J-beta primer mix and a sample-barcoded 5' primer, a second PCR ran about 7 to 11 cycles. Each CDR3 protein is one row after TCRdb ran MiXCR on the 5' RACE reads. Here the sample spans 450,000 to 600,000 distinct CDR3 sequences, about 25% being singletons. The same sample was also studied in work on T cells of mothers and their children.

The genes are TRBV28 and TRBJ1-2; D gene unclear. Sequencing used blood. This clonotype was sampled from a boy aged 2 to 9 in good health. As DNA, the CDR3 is TGTGCCAGCAGTTTTGGCAGGAGCGGCTACACCTTC. It yields the protein CASSFGRSGYTF.